This T cell receptor (beta chain) was sequenced during a study of cytomegalovirus exposure and HLA in healthy donors. Concerning this clone: No antigen is known for it.

Whole-study results and caveats: Later, an analysis found that common viral pathogens appeared to be linked with several of the most significant clusters. An ancestry cluster, one associated with Asian ancestry, reportedly showed fewer N-insertions than the roughly 670-donor mean in a later analysis. Clonal expansion, a later analysis showed, was greater in HLA-associated TCR beta chains than in equally common others.

13 Jbeta primers and 60 Vbeta primers were used for the PCR. Generated by immunoSEQ multiplex PCR, the TCRdb table keeps only in-frame clones and is missing some. The sample holds roughly 160,000 clones, roughly 85% seen once. This CDR3 has 16 amino acids. V lost 6 bases, J lost 2 bases, and 12 bases stayed unmatched. Germline V gives CDR1 SGHDT, CDR2 YYEEEE. The chain couples TRBV5-6 to TRBJ2-7; TRBD2 matches at 9 bases. Sequenced input: PBMCs. This sequence originates from a man aged 35-49 years in good health and CMV-seronegative. The CDR3 sequence is CASTPSKRGAPYEQYF. The DNA of the CDR3 is TGTGCCAGCACCCCGTCCAAGCGGGGGGCCCCCTACGAGCAGTACTTC.